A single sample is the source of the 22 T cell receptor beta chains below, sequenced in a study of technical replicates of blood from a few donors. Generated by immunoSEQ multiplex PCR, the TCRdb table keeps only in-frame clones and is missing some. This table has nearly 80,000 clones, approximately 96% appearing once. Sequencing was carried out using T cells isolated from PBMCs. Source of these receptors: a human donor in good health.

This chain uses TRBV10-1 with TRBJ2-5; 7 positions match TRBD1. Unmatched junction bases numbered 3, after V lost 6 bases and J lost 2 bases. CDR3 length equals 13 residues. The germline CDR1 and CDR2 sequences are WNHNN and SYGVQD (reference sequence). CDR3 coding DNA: TGCGCCAGCAGCGAGGGACAGCAAGAGACCCAGTACTTC. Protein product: CASSEGQQETQYF.

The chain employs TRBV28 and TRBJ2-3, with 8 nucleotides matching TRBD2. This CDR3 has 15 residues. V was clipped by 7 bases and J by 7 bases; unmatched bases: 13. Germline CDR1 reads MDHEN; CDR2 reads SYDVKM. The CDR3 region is CASTRNSGIVNTQYF. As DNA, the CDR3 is TGTGCCAGCACCCGAAATAGCGGGATCGTAAATACGCAGTATTTT.

The DNA of the CDR3 is TGTGCCAGCAGCAATCGGGAGAGGAACACCGGGGAGCTGTTTTTT. This gives the protein CASSNRERNTGELFF. The gene calls are TRBV9 and TRBJ2-2; weak D call: TRBD2 (6 bases). Germline V gene sequence: CDR1 SGDLS, CDR2 YYNGEE. The CDR3 runs 15 residues. Trimming shortened V by 4 bases and J by 1 base, and 11 bases separated the two germline ends.

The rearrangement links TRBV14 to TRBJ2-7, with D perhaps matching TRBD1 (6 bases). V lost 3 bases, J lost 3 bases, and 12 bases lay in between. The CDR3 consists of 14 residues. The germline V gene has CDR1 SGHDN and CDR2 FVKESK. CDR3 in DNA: TGTGCCAGCAGCCATTGGACAGCCTACTACGAGCAGTACTTC. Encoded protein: CASSHWTAYYEQYF.

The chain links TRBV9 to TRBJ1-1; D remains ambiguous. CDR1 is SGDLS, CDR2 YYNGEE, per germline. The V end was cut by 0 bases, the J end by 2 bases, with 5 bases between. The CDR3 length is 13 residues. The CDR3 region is CASSVASNTEAFF. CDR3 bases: TGTGCCAGCAGCGTAGCCAGTAACACTGAAGCTTTCTTT.

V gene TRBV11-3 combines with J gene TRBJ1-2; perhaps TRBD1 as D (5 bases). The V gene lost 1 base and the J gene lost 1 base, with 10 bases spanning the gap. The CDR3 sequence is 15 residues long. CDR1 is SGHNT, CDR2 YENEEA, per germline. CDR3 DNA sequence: TGTGCCAGCAGCTTAGGTGGGGCTGTTAACTATGGCTACACCTTC. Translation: CASSLGGAVNYGYTF.

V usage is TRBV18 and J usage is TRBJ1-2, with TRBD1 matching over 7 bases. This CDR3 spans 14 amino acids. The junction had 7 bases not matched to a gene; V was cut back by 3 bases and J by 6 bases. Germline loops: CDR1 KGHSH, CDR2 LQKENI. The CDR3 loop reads CASSPRQGQDGYTF. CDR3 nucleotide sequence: TGTGCCAGCTCACCCCGACAGGGCCAGGATGGCTACACCTTC.

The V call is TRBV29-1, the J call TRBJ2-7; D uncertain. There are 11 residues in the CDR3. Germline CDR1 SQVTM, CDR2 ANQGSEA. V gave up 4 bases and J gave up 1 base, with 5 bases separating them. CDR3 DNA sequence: TGCAGCGTTGCCCAGTCCTACGAGCAGTACTTC. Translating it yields CSVAQSYEQYF.

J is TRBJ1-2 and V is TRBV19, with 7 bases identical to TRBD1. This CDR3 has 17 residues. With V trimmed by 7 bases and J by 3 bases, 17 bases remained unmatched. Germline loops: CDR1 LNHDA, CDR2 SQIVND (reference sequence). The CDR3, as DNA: TGTGCCAGTATAGGGGAACGAACAGGGGCCACAGACTATGGCTACACCTTC. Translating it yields CASIGERTGATDYGYTF.

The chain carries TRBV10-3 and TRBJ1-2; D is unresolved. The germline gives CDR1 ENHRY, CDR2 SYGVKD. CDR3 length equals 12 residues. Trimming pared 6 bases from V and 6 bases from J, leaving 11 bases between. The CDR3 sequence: CAIRGVSNGYTF. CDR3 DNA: TGTGCCATCAGGGGAGTGAGCAATGGCTACACCTTC.

The CDR3 sequence: CASSQDASEAVYEQYF. CDR3 sequence (DNA): TGCGCCAGCAGCCAAGATGCGTCGGAGGCCGTCTACGAGCAGTACTTC. The chain uses TRBV4-3 and TRBJ2-7; perhaps TRBD2 as D (5 bases). V was cut by 0 bases and J by 3 bases, with 15 bases left in between. CDR3 length equals 16 residues. CDR1 LGHNA and CDR2 YSLEER come from the germline V gene.

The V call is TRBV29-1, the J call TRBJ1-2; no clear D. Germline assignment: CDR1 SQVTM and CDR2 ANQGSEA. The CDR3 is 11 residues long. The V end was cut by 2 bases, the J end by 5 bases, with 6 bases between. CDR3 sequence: CSVENLYGYTF. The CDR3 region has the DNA TGCAGCGTTGAAAATTTATATGGCTACACCTTC.

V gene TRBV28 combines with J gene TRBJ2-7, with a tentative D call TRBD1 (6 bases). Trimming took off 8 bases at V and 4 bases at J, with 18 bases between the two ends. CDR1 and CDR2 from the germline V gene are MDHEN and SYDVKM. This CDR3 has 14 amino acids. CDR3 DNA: TGTGCCAGCGGCTGGGGACAAAAGAAATACGAGCAGTACTTC. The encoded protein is CASGWGQKKYEQYF.

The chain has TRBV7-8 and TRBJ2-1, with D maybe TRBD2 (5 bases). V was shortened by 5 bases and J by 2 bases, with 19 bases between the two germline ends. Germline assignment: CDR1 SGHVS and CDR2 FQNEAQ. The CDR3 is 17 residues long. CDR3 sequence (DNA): TGTGCCAGCAGCCATACCCCTCCTGAGGAGGCCTACAATGAGCAGTTCTTC. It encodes CASSHTPPEEAYNEQFF.

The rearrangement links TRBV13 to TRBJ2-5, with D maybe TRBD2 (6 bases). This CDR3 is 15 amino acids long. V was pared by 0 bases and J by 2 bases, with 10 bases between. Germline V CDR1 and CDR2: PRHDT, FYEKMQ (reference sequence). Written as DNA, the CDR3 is TGTGCCAGCAGCTTAGGGCTAGCGAGGCAAGAGACCCAGTACTTC. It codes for CASSLGLARQETQYF.

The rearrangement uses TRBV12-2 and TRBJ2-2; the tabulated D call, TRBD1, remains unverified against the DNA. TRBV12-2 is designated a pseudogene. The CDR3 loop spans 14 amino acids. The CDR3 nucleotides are TGTGCAAGTCGCTTTCAGGGGCGCCCCGGGGAGCTGTTTTTT. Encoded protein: CASRFQGRPGELFF.

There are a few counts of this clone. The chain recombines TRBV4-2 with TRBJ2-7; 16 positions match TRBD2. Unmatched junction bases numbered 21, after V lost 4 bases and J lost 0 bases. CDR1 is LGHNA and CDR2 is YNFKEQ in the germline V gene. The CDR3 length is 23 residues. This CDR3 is CASSRNDRGGPGLAGGGSYEQYF. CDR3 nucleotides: TGTGCCAGCAGCCGCAACGACAGGGGAGGGCCGGGACTAGCGGGAGGGGGCTCCTACGAGCAGTACTTC.

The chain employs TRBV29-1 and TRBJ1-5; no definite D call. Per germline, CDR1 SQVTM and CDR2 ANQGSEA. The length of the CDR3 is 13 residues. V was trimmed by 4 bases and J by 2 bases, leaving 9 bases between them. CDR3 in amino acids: CSVVEDGNQPQHF. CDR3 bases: TGCAGCGTTGTGGAGGATGGCAATCAGCCCCAGCATTTT.

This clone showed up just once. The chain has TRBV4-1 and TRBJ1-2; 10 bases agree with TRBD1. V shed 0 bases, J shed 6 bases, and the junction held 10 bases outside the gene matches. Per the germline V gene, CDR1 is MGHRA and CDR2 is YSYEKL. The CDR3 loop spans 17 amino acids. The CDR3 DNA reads TGCGCCAGCAGCCAAGATATCGAGACAGGGGGCCTGGATGGCTACACCTTC. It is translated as CASSQDIETGGLDGYTF.

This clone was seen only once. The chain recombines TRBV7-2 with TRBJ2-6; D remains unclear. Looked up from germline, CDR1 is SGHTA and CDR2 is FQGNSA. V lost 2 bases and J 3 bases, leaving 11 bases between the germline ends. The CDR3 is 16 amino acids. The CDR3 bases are TGTGCCAGCAGCTTATCAACCAGAGGTGGGGCCAACGTCCTGACTTTC. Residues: CASSLSTRGGANVLTF.

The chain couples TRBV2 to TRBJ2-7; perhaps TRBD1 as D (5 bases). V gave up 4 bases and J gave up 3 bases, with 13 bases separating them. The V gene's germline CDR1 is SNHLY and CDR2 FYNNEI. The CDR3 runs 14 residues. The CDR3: CASSGARTGYEQYF. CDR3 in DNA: TGTGCCAGCAGTGGGGCTAGAACAGGCTACGAGCAGTACTTC.

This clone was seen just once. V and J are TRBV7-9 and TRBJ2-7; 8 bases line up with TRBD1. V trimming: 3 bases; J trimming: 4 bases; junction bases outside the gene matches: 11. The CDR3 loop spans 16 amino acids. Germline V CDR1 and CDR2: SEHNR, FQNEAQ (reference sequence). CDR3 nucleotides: TGTGCCAGCAGCTTTTCTAGGACAGGGAATTCGTACGAGCAGTACTTC. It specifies CASSFSRTGNSYEQYF.